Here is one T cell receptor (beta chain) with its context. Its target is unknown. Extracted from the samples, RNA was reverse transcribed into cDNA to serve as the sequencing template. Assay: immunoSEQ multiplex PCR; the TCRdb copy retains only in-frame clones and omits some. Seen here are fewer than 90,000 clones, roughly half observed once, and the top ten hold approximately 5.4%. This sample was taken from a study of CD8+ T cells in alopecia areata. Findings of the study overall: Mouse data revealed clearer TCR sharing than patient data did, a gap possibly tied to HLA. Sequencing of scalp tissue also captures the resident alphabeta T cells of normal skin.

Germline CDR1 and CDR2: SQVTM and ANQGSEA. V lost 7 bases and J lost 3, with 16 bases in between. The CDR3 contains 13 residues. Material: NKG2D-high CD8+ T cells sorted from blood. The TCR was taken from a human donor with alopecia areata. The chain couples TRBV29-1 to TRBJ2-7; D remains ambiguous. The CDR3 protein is CSATTKGYYEQYF. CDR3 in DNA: TGCAGCGCCACCACCAAGGGATACTACGAGCAGTACTTC.